This is a list of T cell receptor beta chains from one sample in a study of cytomegalovirus exposure and HLA in healthy donors. Profiled with immunoSEQ multiplex PCR; TCRdb holds only in-frame clones, not every one. In the table there are more than 85,000 clones, about 70% of which are singletons. The sequencing input was PBMCs. These receptors were taken from a female donor in good health and CMV-seronegative. Each CDR3 is given with its conserved first and last residue. The order of the fields is J gene, clone size, V gene, D gene, CDR3 protein, CDR3 DNA. D genes are given only for firm matches. The size field is filled for only some rows; it gives once, few, many or a size class.

TRBJ2-1 - TRBV2 - CASSQNEIAEQFF TGTGCCAGCAGTCAGAACGAGATAGCTGAGCAGTTCTTC
TRBJ1-2 - TRBV14 - CASSPRQGDGYTF TGTGCCAGCAGCCCCCGGCAGGGTGATGGCTACACCTTC
TRBJ1-2 - TRBV5-1 TRBD1 CASSSRQGANYGYTF TGCGCCAGCAGCTCCCGACAGGGGGCAAACTATGGCTACACCTTC
TRBJ1-5 once TRBV28 - CASSGPAALGQPQHF TGTGCCAGCAGTGGTCCCGCGGCCCTCGGTCAGCCCCAGCATTTT
TRBJ1-3 - TRBV29-1 TRBD1 CSVLLTGEGNTIYF TGCAGCGTTCTACTGACAGGGGAAGGAAACACCATATATTTT
TRBJ2-3 - TRBV7-2 TRBD2 CASSPTPGLFQYF TGTGCCAGCAGCCCGACTCCGGGACTATTTCAGTATTTT
TRBJ1-1 few TRBV2 - CASSEAMNTEAFF TGTGCCAGCAGTGAAGCCATGAACACTGAAGCTTTCTTT
TRBJ2-1 - TRBV30 TRBD2 CAWSSGRGNEQFF TGTGCCTGGAGTTCCGGGAGGGGAAATGAGCAGTTCTTC
TRBJ2-2 - TRBV6-5 - CASSYSPGTNTGELFF TGTGCCAGCAGTTACTCCCCAGGGACTAACACCGGGGAGCTGTTTTTT
TRBJ2-5 - TRBV10-2 TRBD2 CASSESASGSETQYF TGCGCCAGCAGTGAGTCGGCTAGCGGGAGCGAGACCCAGTACTTC
TRBJ2-5 - TRBV5-1 TRBD1 CASSTSRGPGETQYF TGCGCCAGCAGCACCTCCAGGGGGCCCGGAGAGACCCAGTACTTC
TRBJ2-7 once TRBV4-1 TRBD1 CASSQGQGVTYEQYF TGCGCCAGCAGCCAAGGACAGGGGGTGACCTACGAGCAGTACTTC
TRBJ2-1 few TRBV5-8 - CASSLGLYNEQFF TGTGCCAGCAGCTTGGGCCTATACAATGAGCAGTTCTTC
TRBJ2-7 - TRBV2 TRBD2 CASSGSSGNYEQYF TGTGCCAGCAGTGGGAGTAGCGGGAACTACGAGCAGTACTTC
TRBJ2-1 - TRBV6-6 TRBD1 CASSYRQGGKGEQFF TGTGCCAGCAGTTACCGACAGGGTGGGAAGGGTGAGCAGTTCTTC
TRBJ1-1 few TRBV27 - CASSLRLYTEAFF TGTGCCAGCAGTTTACGACTTTACACTGAAGCTTTCTTT